These T cell receptor beta chains were read from a single sample in a study of T cell responses to AZD1222 COVID-19 vaccine. The table came from immunoSEQ multiplex PCR; TCRdb's copy has only in-frame clones and leaves some out. The sample lists roughly 130,000 clones, around 94% occurring once. Here the sequenced sample was peripheral blood, taken on day 0 of AZD1222 vaccination. The source of these receptors is an adult in good health. CDR3s include the opening cysteine and the closing phenylalanine or tryptophan. D genes are given only for firm matches. Some rows have no size entry. The others give once, few or many, or a class for an expanded clone.

d_gene	v_gene	j_gene	len	abundance	CDR3nt	CDR3aa
-	TRBV24-1	TRBJ2-1	15	once	TGTGCCACCAGTGATCTGTCAGGAAGATACAATGAGCAGTTCTTC	CATSDLSGRYNEQFF
TRBD1	TRBV11-2	TRBJ2-1	14	once	TGTGCCAGCAGCCCAAAGACAGGGGGCAATGAGCAGTTCTTC	CASSPKTGGNEQFF
TRBD2	TRBV5-1	TRBJ2-3	17	-	TGCGCCAGCAGCTGGGGACTAGCGGGAGTACCCACAGATACGCAGTATTTT	CASSWGLAGVPTDTQYF
-	TRBV6-6	TRBJ1-1	16	-	TGTGCCAGCAGTCGCCGGCCACTGGGAGGTGGCACTGAAGCTTTCTTT	CASSRRPLGGGTEAFF
-	TRBV14	TRBJ1-6	13	-	TGTGCCAGCAGCCTCTACCCAGATTCACCCCTCCACTTT	CASSLYPDSPLHF
-	TRBV6-2/TRBV6-3	TRBJ1-2	11	-	TGTGCCAGCAGTAATGGCTATGGCTACACCTTC	CASSNGYGYTF
-	TRBV18	TRBJ1-6	17	-	TGTGCCAGCTCACCACCGGGGGGCCGTCGGTCGGATTCACCCCTCCACTTT	CASSPPGGRRSDSPLHF
-	TRBV4-2	TRBJ1-3	17	-	TGTGCCAGCAGCTCCGCCCTTGGGGAAAGCTCTGGAAACACCATATATTTT	CASSSALGESSGNTIYF
TRBD2	TRBV5-4	TRBJ2-1	13	-	TGTGCCAGCAGCTTGCGCCCTAGCGGAGAGCAGTTCTTC	CASSLRPSGEQFF
TRBD1	TRBV9	TRBJ2-7	14	-	TGTGCCAGCAGCGTAGGGGACAGGTACTACGAGCAGTACTTC	CASSVGDRYYEQYF
TRBD1	TRBV19	TRBJ1-2	14	-	TGTGCCGTCAGGAACAGGGGGGGGTTGGATGGCTACACCTTC	CAVRNRGGLDGYTF
-	TRBV2	TRBJ1-2	15	-	TGTGCCAGCAGTGAACTGAGGGGTGCAAACTATGGCTACACCTTC	CASSELRGANYGYTF
-	TRBV11-2	TRBJ2-2	14	-	TGTGCCAGCAGCTTAGATTGGAGTGCCGGGGAGCTGTTTTTT	CASSLDWSAGELFF
TRBD1	TRBV28	TRBJ1-2	13	-	TGTGCCAGCAGTGCCCGGACAGGGGAAGGCTACACCTTC	CASSARTGEGYTF
-	TRBV19	TRBJ1-2	12	-	TGTGCCAGTACACCGGGGGCTGGGGGCTACACCTTC	CASTPGAGGYTF
TRBD1	TRBV2	TRBJ2-1	19	-	TGTGCCAGCAGTGTAGGGACAAGGGGGCACCAAGGCTCCTACAATGAGCAGTTCTTC	CASSVGTRGHQGSYNEQFF
TRBD1	TRBV30	TRBJ2-7	14	-	TGTGCCTGGGTTCCCTGGACAGGGAGCCACGAGCAGTACTTC	CAWVPWTGSHEQYF
TRBD2	TRBV5-1	TRBJ2-2	15	-	TGCGCCAGCAGCCAGGGACTAGCGGGACCCGGGGAGCTGTTTTTT	CASSQGLAGPGELFF
-	TRBV4-1	TRBJ2-1	13	-	TGCGCCAGCAGCCAGGGGGCTGCGGATGAGCAGTTCTTC	CASSQGAADEQFF
TRBD1	TRBV11-2	TRBJ2-7	15	-	TGTGCCAGCAGCTTAGAACAGGGGGTTAGAGGCGAGCAGTACTTC	CASSLEQGVRGEQYF
TRBD1	TRBV7-2	TRBJ1-4	17	-	TGTGCCAGCAGCTTAGCCCGTTGGAAGGGGGCGAATGAAAAACTGTTTTTT	CASSLARWKGANEKLFF
-	TRBV7-9	TRBJ1-1	15	-	TGTGCCAGCAGCTTCGGGGGCAAACAGAACACTGAAGCTTTCTTT	CASSFGGKQNTEAFF
TRBD1	TRBV11-2	TRBJ1-3	15	-	TGTGCCAGCAGCTTATCACAGGGGGTGGGAAACACCATATATTTT	CASSLSQGVGNTIYF
-	TRBV5-1	TRBJ1-5	13	-	TGCGCCAGCAGCTTGGGGGTCAACCAGCCCCAGCATTTT	CASSLGVNQPQHF
-	TRBV18	TRBJ2-3	13	-	TGTGCCAGCTCATTGAGCCTCACAGATACGCAGTATTTT	CASSLSLTDTQYF
TRBD1	TRBV29-1	TRBJ1-5	13	-	TGCAGCGTCGCCGGACAGGGTGGTCAGCCCCAGCATTTT	CSVAGQGGQPQHF
-	TRBV3-1/TRBV3-2	TRBJ2-5	13	-	TGTGCCAGCAGCCAAGCGGGAGTCGAGACCCAGTACTTC	CASSQAGVETQYF
-	TRBV10-1	TRBJ1-1	14	-	TGCGCCAGCAGTGACGAGCCCCTACTTAATGAAGCTTTCTTT	CASSDEPLLNEAFF
-	TRBV6-1	TRBJ2-1	15	-	TGTGCCAGCAGTGAGGGCAGGCTCTCCTACAATGAGCAGTTCTTC	CASSEGRLSYNEQFF
TRBD1	TRBV5-8	TRBJ2-1	17	-	TGTGCCAGCAGCGCACCAGTCGGGACAGGGTCGCGAAATGAGCAGTTCTTC	CASSAPVGTGSRNEQFF
TRBD2	TRBV27	TRBJ2-7	13	once	TGTGCCAGCAGTTTAGCGGGAGGGTACGAGCAGTACTTC	CASSLAGGYEQYF
-	TRBV7-9	TRBJ2-5	13	-	TGTGCCAGCAGCCATCTAGGGGAAGAGACCCAGTACTTC	CASSHLGEETQYF
-	TRBV5-4	TRBJ2-1	14	-	TGTGCCAGCAGCACCGGGGGCCAGAACAATGAGCAGTTCTTC	CASSTGGQNNEQFF
-	TRBV7-2	TRBJ1-1	14	-	TGTGCCAGCAGCTTAGTGGGTTTGGCGGCTGAAGCTTTCTTT	CASSLVGLAAEAFF
-	TRBV30	TRBJ1-1	11	-	TGTGCCTGGAGTGTACTACAAAGCAGGGTTTTT	CAWSVLQSRVF